This passage covers 20 T cell receptor beta chains from one sample sequenced in a study of blood T cell repertoires in COVID-19. TCRdb's copy holds only in-frame clones and misses some; the assay was immunoSEQ multiplex PCR. The sample has 150,000 to 200,000 clones, under 85% seen once; the top ten hold around 12%. The sample consisted of PBMCs or T cells enriched from blood (not recorded which). The receptors stem from a man aged 50 to 60 who had recovered from COVID-19.

The V call is TRBV30, the J call TRBJ2-3, with D possibly being TRBD1 (5 bases). Per germline, CDR1 GTSNPN and CDR2 SVGIG (reference sequence). V was pared by 1 base and J by 3 bases, with 17 bases between. The CDR3 covers 16 residues. The CDR3 region has the DNA TGTGCCTGGAGTGCGCTAGGCAGGGCCTCGACAGATACGCAGTATTTT. Translation gives CAWSALGRASTDTQYF.

The chain carries TRBV18 and TRBJ1-6; D is perhaps TRBD1 (5 bases). The CDR3 is made up of 23 amino acids. Germline values: CDR1 KGHSH, CDR2 LQKENI. Trimming pared 2 bases from V and 5 bases from J, leaving 34 bases between. The CDR3: CASSPVPGLLRGPPVPNNSPLHF. In DNA, the CDR3 is TGTGCCAGCTCACCAGTCCCGGGACTTTTACGGGGCCCTCCGGTTCCTAATAATTCACCCCTCCACTTT.

The rearrangement uses TRBV4-1 and TRBJ2-7; D is perhaps TRBD2 (7 bases). CDR1 is MGHRA, CDR2 YSYEKL, per germline. V shed 4 bases and J shed 6 bases, with 16 bases lying between them. This CDR3 contains 14 residues. The CDR3 is CASSPGGQGGEQYF. CDR3 coding DNA: TGCGCCAGCAGCCCCGGGGGGCAGGGAGGCGAGCAGTACTTC.

The gene calls are TRBV5-6 and TRBJ2-6; unclear D gene. Trimming shortened V by 2 bases and J by 0 bases, and 6 bases separated the two germline ends. Germline-derived CDR1 and CDR2 are SGHDT and YYEEEE. The CDR3 spans 15 residues. CDR3 in amino acids: CASSFEVSGANVLTF. The CDR3 nucleotides read TGTGCCAGCAGCTTTGAGGTCTCTGGGGCCAACGTCCTGACTTTC.

The CDR3 sequence is CASRSRPGELFF. The CDR3 DNA is TGTGCCAGCCGATCCAGGCCCGGGGAGCTGTTTTTT. V and J are TRBV28 and TRBJ2-2, with D uncertain. The germline V gene has CDR1 MDHEN and CDR2 SYDVKM. V lost 8 bases and J 6 bases, leaving 10 bases between the germline ends. There are 12 residues in the CDR3.

The gene calls are TRBV5-1 and TRBJ2-2; D perhaps matches TRBD1 (6 bases). This CDR3 contains 16 residues. CDR1 and CDR2 (germline): SGHRS, YFSETQ. Trimming removed 0 bases from V and 1 base from J, with 10 bases in between. CDR3: CASSLVATGNTGELFF. The CDR3 region has the DNA TGCGCCAGCAGCTTGGTGGCGACAGGGAACACCGGGGAGCTGTTTTTT.

This chain joins TRBV11-2 and TRBJ2-2, with 12 bases identical to TRBD2. Germline trimming cut 5 bases from V and 5 bases from J; bases unmatched to any gene: 9. The germline V gene encodes CDR1 SGHAT and CDR2 FQNNGV. The CDR3 extends over 17 amino acids. CDR3 in amino acids: CASSLQTSGGGTGELFF. The DNA of the CDR3 is TGTGCCAGCAGCCTCCAGACTAGCGGGGGAGGGACCGGGGAGCTGTTTTTT.

CDR3 coding DNA: TGTGCCAGCAGCTTTGGGCTGGGTGGGACAGATACGCAGTATTTT. Amino acids: CASSFGLGGTDTQYF. The chain joins TRBV5-4 to TRBJ2-3; the D is unclear. The CDR3 runs to 15 residues. Germline loops: CDR1 SGHNT, CDR2 YYREEE (reference sequence). The V end lost 2 bases, the J end lost 3 bases, and 13 bases lay between the germline ends.

CDR3 in amino acids: CASSAGGPRDTQYF. Here the CDR3 DNA reads TGTGCCAGCAGCGCGGGGGGGCCACGAGATACGCAGTATTTT. This chain uses TRBV5-4 with TRBJ2-3; 9 bases are shared with TRBD2. CDR1 is SGHNT, CDR2 YYREEE, per germline (reference sequence). CDR3 length: 14 amino acids. V lost 4 bases, J lost 5 bases, and 5 bases stayed unmatched. Using reference TRBV5-4 and TRBJ2-3 for the parts outside the CDR3, the full variable domain is ETGVTQSPTHLIKTRGQQVTLRCSSQSGHNTVSWYQQALGQGPQFIFQYYREEENGRGNFPPRFSGLQFPNYSSELNVNALELDDSALYLCASSAGGPRDTQYFGPGTRLTVL.

The chain uses TRBV6-5 and TRBJ2-1; D gene unclear. V was shortened by 5 bases and J by 9 bases, with 11 bases between the two germline ends. From germline, CDR1 is MNHEY and CDR2 SVGAGI. CDR3 length equals 12 residues. The DNA of the CDR3 is TGTGCCAGCAGTACCTACAGAAGTGAGCAGTTCTTC. As protein: CASSTYRSEQFF.

This clone showed up just once. The V gene is TRBV11-2, the J gene TRBJ2-7; D is ambiguous. Looked up from germline, CDR1 is SGHAT and CDR2 is FQNNGV. Trimming took 2 bases from V and 0 from J, leaving 11 bases between them. This CDR3 contains 15 residues. CDR3 DNA sequence: TGTGCCAGCAGCTTAAGTGACATATACTCCTACGAGCAGTACTTC. It codes for CASSLSDIYSYEQYF. The whole variable domain, remainder taken from reference TRBV11-2 and TRBJ2-7, is EAGVAQSPRYKIIEKRQSVAFWCNPISGHATLYWYQQILGQGPKLLIQFQNNGVVDDSQLPKDRFSAERLKGVDSTLKIQPAKLEDSAVYLCASSLSDIYSYEQYFGPGTRLTVT.

The chain combines TRBV2 with TRBJ1-1; no definite D call. In germline, CDR1 is SNHLY, CDR2 FYNNEI. The CDR3 spans 11 residues. Trimming left V 5 bases short and J 5 bases short, with 6 bases between. CDR3 loop: CASSRGTEAFF. The CDR3 coding sequence is TGTGCCAGCAGTCGGGGAACTGAAGCTTTCTTT.

The chain recombines TRBV10-1 with TRBJ2-7, with 8 bases identical to TRBD1. The CDR3 has 16 residues. CDR1 is WNHNN and CDR2 is SYGVQD in the germline V gene (reference sequence). V shed 3 bases, J shed 5 bases, and the junction held 12 bases outside the gene matches. The CDR3 DNA follows: TGCGCCAGCAGTGAAGACAGGGGCCCTATATTCCACGAGCAGTACTTC. Translation gives CASSEDRGPIFHEQYF.

This clone was seen more than once but under ten times. The J gene is TRBJ2-2, the V gene TRBV5-1; 7 bases agree with TRBD1. Germline CDR1 and CDR2: SGHRS and YFSETQ. The CDR3 has 14 amino acids. V shed 6 bases and J 2 bases; nucleotides not matched to a gene: 4. The chain's CDR3 is CASTDRTNTGELFF. For the CDR3, the DNA is TGCGCCAGCACGGACAGGACAAACACCGGGGAGCTGTTTTTT.

V gene TRBV13 combines with J gene TRBJ1-6; D unresolved. The CDR3 extends over 16 amino acids. Germline CDR1 and CDR2: PRHDT and FYEKMQ (reference sequence). V dropped 1 base and J dropped 0 bases, with 7 bases sitting between them. CDR3 in amino acids: CASSLAGSSYNSPLHF. Written as DNA, the CDR3 is TGTGCCAGCAGCTTAGCGGGGAGCTCCTATAATTCACCCCTCCACTTT. Together with reference TRBV13 and TRBJ1-6, the CDR3 gives the full variable domain: AAGVIQSPRHLIKEKRETATLKCYPIPRHDTVYWYQQGPGQDPQFLISFYEKMQSDKGSIPDRFSAQQFSDYHSELNMSSLELGDSALYFCASSLAGSSYNSPLHFGNGTRLTVT.

This clone turned up a few times. The chain has TRBV7-3 and TRBJ2-1, with D tentatively TRBD2 (6 bases). Germline values: CDR1 SGHTA, CDR2 FQGTGA. The CDR3 runs to 15 residues. V lost 0 bases to trimming and J lost 7 bases, with 13 bases between them. CDR3 sequence reads: CASSLTVGGRNEQFF. The CDR3 bases are TGTGCCAGCAGCTTAACAGTGGGGGGTAGGAATGAGCAGTTCTTC.

The chain links TRBV6-5 to TRBJ1-2; tentative D call: TRBD1 (6 bases). V lost 2 bases and J 4 bases, leaving 11 bases between the germline ends. The germline V gene encodes CDR1 MNHEY and CDR2 SVGAGI. The length of the CDR3 is 14 residues. The CDR3 sequence is CASSYETGSYGYTF. The CDR3 bases are TGTGCCAGCAGTTACGAAACAGGGAGCTATGGCTACACCTTC.

The chain has TRBV9 and TRBJ2-3, with TRBD2 identical over 7 bases. The V segment lost 3 bases and the J segment 8 bases; nucleotides outside the gene matches: 6. The V gene's germline CDR1 is SGDLS and CDR2 YYNGEE. The CDR3 length is 13 residues. The CDR3 DNA sequence: TGTGCCAGCAGCGGAGCGGGGCGGACTACGCAGTATTTT. It is translated as CASSGAGRTTQYF.

This chain uses TRBV5-1 with TRBJ2-2; the D is unclear. The ends were cut back, 4 bases at V and 6 bases at J, with 7 bases in the middle. The V gene's germline CDR1 is SGHRS and CDR2 YFSETQ. CDR3 length equals 12 residues. The CDR3 DNA reads TGCGCCAGCAGCCCCCCTCCCGGGGAGCTGTTTTTT. Its protein product is CASSPPPGELFF.

The rearrangement joins TRBV19 to TRBJ1-2, with D perhaps matching TRBD1 (5 bases). The length of the CDR3 is 14 residues. CDR1 is LNHDA and CDR2 is SQIVND in the germline V gene (reference sequence). The V end was cut by 3 bases, the J end by 8 bases, with 16 bases between. CDR3 sequence reads: CASSIGLGRAGYTF. CDR3 DNA sequence: TGTGCCAGTAGTATTGGTCTCGGCAGGGCCGGCTACACCTTC.